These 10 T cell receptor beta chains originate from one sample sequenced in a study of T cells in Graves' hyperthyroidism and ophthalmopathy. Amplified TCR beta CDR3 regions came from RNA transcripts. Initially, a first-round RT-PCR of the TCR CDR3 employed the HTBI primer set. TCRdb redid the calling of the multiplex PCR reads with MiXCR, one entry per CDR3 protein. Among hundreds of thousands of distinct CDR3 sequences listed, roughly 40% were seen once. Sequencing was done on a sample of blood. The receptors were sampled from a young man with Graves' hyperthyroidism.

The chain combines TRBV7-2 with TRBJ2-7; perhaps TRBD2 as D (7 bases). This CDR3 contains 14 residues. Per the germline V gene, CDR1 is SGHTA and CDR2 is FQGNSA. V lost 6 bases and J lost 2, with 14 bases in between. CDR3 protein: CASSRAGATYEQYF. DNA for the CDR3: TGTGCCAGCAGTCGCGCGGGGGCAACCTACGAGCAGTACTTC.

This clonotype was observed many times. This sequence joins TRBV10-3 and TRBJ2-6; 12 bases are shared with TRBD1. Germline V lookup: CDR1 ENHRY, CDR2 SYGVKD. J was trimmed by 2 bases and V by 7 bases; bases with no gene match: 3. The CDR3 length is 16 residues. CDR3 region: CAIKGTGGTGANVLTF. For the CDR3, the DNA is TGTGCCATCAAGGGGACAGGGGGCACTGGGGCCAACGTCCTGACTTTC.

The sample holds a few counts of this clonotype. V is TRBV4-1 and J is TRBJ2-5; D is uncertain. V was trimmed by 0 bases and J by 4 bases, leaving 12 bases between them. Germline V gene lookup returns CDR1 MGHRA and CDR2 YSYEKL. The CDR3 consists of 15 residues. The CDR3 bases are TGCGCCAGCAGCCAAGATTCGGTCCTCGGAGAGACCCAGTACTTC. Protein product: CASSQDSVLGETQYF.

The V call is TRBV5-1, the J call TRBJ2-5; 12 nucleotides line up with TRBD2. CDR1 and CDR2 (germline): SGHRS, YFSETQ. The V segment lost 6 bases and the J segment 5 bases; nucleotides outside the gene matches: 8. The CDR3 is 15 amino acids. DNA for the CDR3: TGCGCCAGCACACCTAGCGGGGGGGCCGCTGAGACCCAGTACTTC. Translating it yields CASTPSGGAAETQYF.

The CDR3 protein is CASSLTLGGTATRHNSPLHF. CDR3 DNA: TGTGCCAGCAGCTTAACATTAGGGGGGACAGCCACCCGCCATAATTCACCCCTCCACTTT. This chain connects TRBV7-3 to TRBJ1-6; TRBD1 matches at 7 bases. V shed 0 bases and J 5 bases; nucleotides not matched to a gene: 16. The CDR3 runs to 20 residues. CDR1 is SGHTA, CDR2 FQGTGA, per germline.

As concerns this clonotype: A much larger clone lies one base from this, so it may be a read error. The chain's CDR3 is CAFKMGTGGMETQYF. The CDR3 DNA reads TGTGCCTTCAAGATGGGGACGGGGGGTATGGAGACCCAGTACTTC. The chain links TRBV10-3 to TRBJ2-5; 7 positions match TRBD2. The germline gives CDR1 ENHRY, CDR2 SYGVKD. This CDR3 has 15 residues. The V and J ends lost 11 bases and 5 bases, in that order; junction bases with no gene match: 17.

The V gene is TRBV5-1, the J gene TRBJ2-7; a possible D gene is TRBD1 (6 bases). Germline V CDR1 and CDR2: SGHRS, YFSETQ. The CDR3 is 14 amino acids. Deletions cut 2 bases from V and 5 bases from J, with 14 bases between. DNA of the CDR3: TGCGCCAGCAGCTTCGAGACAGGCATCGACGAGCAGTACTTC. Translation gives CASSFETGIDEQYF.

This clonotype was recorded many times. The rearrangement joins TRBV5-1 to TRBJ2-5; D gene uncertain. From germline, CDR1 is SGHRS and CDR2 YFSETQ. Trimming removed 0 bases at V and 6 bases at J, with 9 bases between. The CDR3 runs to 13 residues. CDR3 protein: CASSLGGPKTQYF. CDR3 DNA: TGCGCCAGCAGCTTGGGTGGGCCGAAGACCCAGTACTTC. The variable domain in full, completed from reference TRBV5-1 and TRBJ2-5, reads KAGVTQTPRYLIKTRGQQVTLSCSPISGHRSVSWYQQTPGQGLQFLFEYFSETQRNKGNFPGRFSGRQFSNSRSEMNVSTLELGDSALYLCASSLGGPKTQYFGPGTRLLVL.

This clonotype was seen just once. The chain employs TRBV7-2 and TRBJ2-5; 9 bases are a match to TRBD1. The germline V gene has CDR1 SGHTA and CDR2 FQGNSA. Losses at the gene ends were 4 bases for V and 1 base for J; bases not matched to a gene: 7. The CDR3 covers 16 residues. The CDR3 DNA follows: TGTGCCAGCAGCTCAGTACAGACAGGGGGCCAAGAGACCCAGTACTTC. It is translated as CASSSVQTGGQETQYF.

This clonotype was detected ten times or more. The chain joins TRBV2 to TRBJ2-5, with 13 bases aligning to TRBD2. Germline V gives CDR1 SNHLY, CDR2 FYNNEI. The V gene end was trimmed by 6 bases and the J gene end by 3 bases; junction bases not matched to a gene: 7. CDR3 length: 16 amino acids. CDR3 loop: CASSRGLAGEEETQYF. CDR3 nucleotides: TGTGCCAGCAGCCGCGGACTAGCGGGGGAAGAAGAGACCCAGTACTTC. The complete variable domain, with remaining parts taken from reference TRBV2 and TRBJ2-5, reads EPEVTQTPSHQVTQMGQEVILRCVPISNHLYFYWYRQILGQKVEFLVSFYNNEISEKSEIFDDQFSVERPDGSNFTLKIRSTKLEDSAMYFCASSRGLAGEEETQYFGPGTRLLVL.